This TCR beta chain came from a study of graft-versus-host responses after intestinal transplantation. Study as a whole: Every recipient underwent anti-thymocyte globulin induction, then tacrolimus and steroids for 2 to 3 years. Study-level results: Levels of circulating GvH clones at their peak were associated with early post-transplant HvG declines.

Concerning this clone: Its antigen is not identified.

Profiled with immunoSEQ multiplex PCR; TCRdb holds only in-frame clones, not every one. In the table there are 150,000 or so clones, about 90% of which are singletons. The CDR3 has 15 residues. The germline V and J ends were trimmed by 0 bases and 6 bases, with 9 bases remaining between them. CDR1 ENHRY and CDR2 SYGVKD come from the germline V gene. The sequence was collected from a human donor who received an intestinal transplant. The starting material was unstimulated CD4+ T cells sorted from spleen or lymph node cells, obtained before intestinal transplant. This chain links TRBV10-3 with TRBJ1-6; tentative D call: TRBD1 (6 bases). CDR3 in DNA: TGTGCCATCAGTGAGTCGGACAGCTTTAATTCACCCCTCCACTTT. As protein: CAISESDSFNSPLHF.